Following are 26 T cell receptor beta chains from one sample sequenced in a study of beta chain features in type 1 diabetes. Of the isolated RNA, all was reverse transcribed, and so the sequenced material was expressed TCRB transcripts. Produced via immunoSEQ multiplex PCR; TCRdb's table is partial and in-frame only. Of 200,000 to 300,000 clones listed, approximately 14% are singletons. These receptors' antigens are unknown. Findings of the study overall: Shorter TCRB CDR3s, moderately but significantly so, marked every one of the four CD4+ subsets in Type 1 diabetes patients.

The sequenced material came from naive CD4+ T cells from blood. The receptors here all came from a man aged 25-45 years with type 1 diabetes.

The sample holds a few counts of this clone. V usage is TRBV29-1 and J usage is TRBJ2-1; D is unclear. Germline loops: CDR1 SQVTM, CDR2 ANQGSEA. The CDR3 runs to 11 residues. Between the trimmed V and J ends, which lost 1 base and 7 bases, there was a span of 5 bases. The CDR3 bases are TGCAGCGTTGAAGGCAGAAATGAGCAGTTCTTC. It encodes CSVEGRNEQFF.

V gene TRBV7-2 combines with J gene TRBJ2-3; D uncertain. The CDR3 has 17 amino acids. V shed 1 base and J shed 0 bases, with 14 bases lying between them. Germline lookup yields CDR1 SGHTA and CDR2 FQGNSA. The CDR3 region has the DNA TGTGCCAGCAGCTTAGTCTTCCGTCTTACTAGCACAGATACGCAGTATTTT. Amino acids: CASSLVFRLTSTDTQYF.

The chain combines TRBV5-1 with TRBJ2-5; 7 bases line up with TRBD2. CDR1 is SGHRS and CDR2 is YFSETQ in the germline V gene. Trimming removed 3 bases from V and 5 bases from J; junction bases left unmatched: 10. The CDR3 extends over 15 amino acids. The CDR3 DNA sequence: TGCGCCAGCAGCTCTACAGGACTAGGCGGTGAGACCCAGTACTTC. Translating gives CASSSTGLGGETQYF.

The J gene is TRBJ1-2, the V gene TRBV30; 8 positions agree with TRBD1. The CDR3 runs to 13 residues. CDR1 is GTSNPN, CDR2 SVGIG, per germline (reference sequence). V shed 2 bases, J shed 8 bases, and the junction held 7 bases outside the gene matches. For the CDR3, the DNA is TGTGCCTGGAGTCCGGGACAGGTTCGGGGCTACACCTTC. It specifies CAWSPGQVRGYTF.

In this sample, this clone turned up a few times. The chain recombines TRBV29-1 with TRBJ2-7; no definite D call. The germline CDR1 and CDR2 sequences are SQVTM and ANQGSEA. This CDR3 has 11 residues. Trimming took off 3 bases at V and 2 bases at J, with 5 bases between the two ends. The CDR3 coding sequence is TGCAGCGTTGACGTAGCCTACGAGCAGTACTTC. It encodes CSVDVAYEQYF.

The V call is TRBV20-1, the J call TRBJ2-1, with a tentative D call TRBD2 (5 bases). This CDR3 contains 9 residues. Germline V CDR1 and CDR2: DFQATT, SNEGSKA (reference sequence). V lost 6 bases and J 10 bases, leaving 7 bases between the germline ends. The CDR3 is CSAEREQFF. CDR3 DNA: TGCAGTGCCGAGCGGGAGCAGTTCTTC.

The table lists this clone with a few counts. The chain carries TRBV7-6 and TRBJ2-3, with D tentatively TRBD2 (5 bases). Trimming left V 5 bases short and J 2 bases short, with 14 bases between. Germline CDR1 reads SGHVS; CDR2 reads FNYEAQ. The CDR3 consists of 15 residues. The CDR3 DNA follows: TGTGCCAGCAGCAGAGGGTCGCCTGTCACAGATACGCAGTATTTT. Translation gives CASSRGSPVTDTQYF. Full variable domain (missing parts from reference TRBV7-6 and TRBJ2-3): GAGVSQSPRYKVTKRGQDVALRCDPISGHVSLYWYRQALGQGPEFLTYFNYEAQQDKSGLPNDRFSAERPEGSISTLTIQRTEQRDSAMYRCASSRGSPVTDTQYFGPGTRLTVL.

This clone was seen only a few times. The rearrangement links TRBV9 to TRBJ2-3; D remains unclear. Germline CDR1 reads SGDLS; CDR2 reads YYNGEE. The CDR3 has 14 amino acids. V gave up 0 bases and J gave up 4 bases, with 9 bases separating them. CDR3 in amino acids: CASSVASRSDTQYF. CDR3 nucleotides: TGTGCCAGCAGCGTAGCGAGCCGATCAGATACGCAGTATTTT. The full variable domain, in which reference TRBV9 and TRBJ2-3 provide the parts outside the CDR3, is DSGVTQTPKHLITATGQRVTLRCSPRSGDLSVYWYQQSLDQGLQFLIQYYNGEERAKGNILERFSAQQFPDLHSELNLSSLELGDSALYFCASSVASRSDTQYFGPGTRLTVL.

The chain is built from TRBV25-1 and TRBJ1-1, with D perhaps TRBD1 (6 bases). Germline CDR1 reads MGHDK; CDR2 reads SYGVNS. This CDR3 is 13 amino acids long. V lost 4 bases and J 5 bases, leaving 11 bases between the germline ends. CDR3 in amino acids: CASSGGGGTEAFF. DNA for the CDR3: TGTGCCAGCAGTGGGGGAGGGGGGACTGAAGCTTTCTTT.

Notes on this clone: Additional DNA sequences in this sample encode the identical CDR3. The chain joins TRBV19 to TRBJ1-1; TRBD1 agrees at 7 bases. J was trimmed by 0 bases and V by 3 bases; bases with no gene match: 1. Germline V gene lookup returns CDR1 LNHDA and CDR2 SQIVND (reference sequence). This CDR3 comprises 14 residues. This chain's CDR3 is CASSIQGVNTEAFF. The CDR3 nucleotides are TGTGCCAGTAGTATCCAGGGGGTGAACACTGAAGCTTTCTTT.

Only a few counts were recorded for this clone. The genes are TRBV29-1 and TRBJ1-2, with TRBD1 as a possible D gene (6 bases). The V and J ends lost 5 bases and 3 bases respectively, with 10 bases between them. Looked up from germline, CDR1 is SQVTM and CDR2 is ANQGSEA. CDR3 length: 12 amino acids. The CDR3 nucleotides are TGCAGCGTTTTAAGGACAGACTATGGCTACACCTTC. It specifies CSVLRTDYGYTF.

The CDR3 DNA is TGTGCCAGCAGCTTGGGAGGAACCCCGAACACCGGGGAGCTGTTTTTT. Its protein is CASSLGGTPNTGELFF. The chain couples TRBV7-9 to TRBJ2-2, with D possibly matching TRBD2 (6 bases). The germline gives CDR1 SEHNR, CDR2 FQNEAQ (reference sequence). The CDR3 runs to 16 residues. Trimming took off 3 bases at V and 0 bases at J, with 11 bases between the two ends.

The chain couples TRBV9 to TRBJ2-3; D is possibly TRBD1 (6 bases). CDR3 length: 16 residues. From germline, CDR1 is SGDLS and CDR2 YYNGEE. The V gene lost 3 bases and the J gene lost 0 bases, with 14 bases spanning the gap. This chain's CDR3 is CASSETGKWSTDTQYF. In nucleotides, the CDR3 is TGTGCCAGCAGCGAAACAGGGAAGTGGAGCACAGATACGCAGTATTTT.

V is TRBV10-3 and J is TRBJ2-3, with no clear D. Trimming removed 7 bases from V and 0 bases from J, with 14 bases in between. CDR1 ENHRY and CDR2 SYGVKD come from the germline V gene. This CDR3 contains 15 residues. The CDR3 DNA reads TGTGCCATCAACGGCAGGCCAACGAGCACAGATACGCAGTATTTT. Translated: CAINGRPTSTDTQYF.

This clone was counted only a few times. V is TRBV21-1 and J is TRBJ1-1; the table gives TRBD1 as D, unverified against the DNA. TRBV21-1 is recorded as a pseudogene. This CDR3 contains 16 residues. The CDR3 loop reads CAREVDRPRMNTEAFF. The CDR3 DNA reads as TGTGCCCGAGAGGTTGACAGACCTCGCATGAACACTGAAGCTTTCTTT.

This clone was found a few times. This rearrangement joins TRBV5-4 to TRBJ1-2; weak D call: TRBD1 (5 bases). Between the trimmed V and J ends, which lost 4 bases and 4 bases, there was a span of 17 bases. This CDR3 has 15 residues. Germline lookup yields CDR1 SGHNT and CDR2 YYREEE (reference sequence). The CDR3 loop reads CASSPVGRATYGYTF. As DNA, the CDR3 is TGTGCCAGCAGCCCGGTGGGCAGGGCCACCTATGGCTACACCTTC. Complete variable domain (other parts from reference TRBV5-4 and TRBJ1-2): ETGVTQSPTHLIKTRGQQVTLRCSSQSGHNTVSWYQQALGQGPQFIFQYYREEENGRGNFPPRFSGLQFPNYSSELNVNALELDDSALYLCASSPVGRATYGYTFGSGTRLTVV.

The chain recombines TRBV5-1 with TRBJ2-2; 10 bases match TRBD1. The germline gives CDR1 SGHRS, CDR2 YFSETQ. The CDR3 is 15 residues long. V gave up 5 bases and J gave up 6 bases; unmatched junction bases: 7. CDR3 protein: CASRTGTGASGELFF. The CDR3 DNA follows: TGCGCCAGCAGGACCGGGACAGGGGCGTCCGGGGAGCTGTTTTTT.

The rearrangement links TRBV13 to TRBJ1-1; D perhaps matches TRBD1 (5 bases). Germline-derived CDR1 and CDR2 are PRHDT and FYEKMQ (reference sequence). This CDR3 is 15 amino acids long. V was trimmed by 5 bases and J by 2 bases, leaving 15 bases between them. The CDR3 nucleotides are TGTGCCAGCAGCCAGCGGGGGTTTATTAACACTGAAGCTTTCTTT. It is translated as CASSQRGFINTEAFF.

This clone was counted a few times. The chain carries TRBV9 and TRBJ2-6; 8 nucleotides match TRBD2. The CDR3 has 17 amino acids. From germline, CDR1 is SGDLS and CDR2 YYNGEE. V gave up 0 bases and J gave up 7 bases; unmatched junction bases: 9. In DNA, the CDR3 is TGTGCCAGCAGCGTAGTGGCGGGAGGCTCTACAGCCAACGTCCTGACTTTC. It is translated as CASSVVAGGSTANVLTF.

The rearrangement links TRBV7-9 to TRBJ1-1; the match to TRBD1 covers 9 bases. CDR3 length equals 16 residues. CDR1 SEHNR and CDR2 FQNEAQ come from the germline V gene (reference sequence). Germline trimming cut 4 bases from V and 7 bases from J; bases unmatched to any gene: 13. The CDR3, as DNA: TGTGCCAGCAGCTCTCAAACGGGACAGGGCATGGGTGAAGCTTTCTTT. It specifies CASSSQTGQGMGEAFF.

Comment on this clone: Other nucleotide sequences in the sample specify the same CDR3. The chain uses TRBV30 and TRBJ1-1, with D maybe TRBD1 (5 bases). V dropped 0 bases and J dropped 4 bases, with 9 bases sitting between them. This CDR3 has 13 amino acids. Germline CDR1 and CDR2: GTSNPN and SVGIG (reference sequence). CDR3 nucleotide sequence: TGTGCCTGGAGTGTTCAGGGTAGCACTGAAGCTTTCTTT. It yields the protein CAWSVQGSTEAFF.

This clone has just a few counts. This chain joins TRBV7-9 and TRBJ1-1; no definite D call. Germline V CDR1 and CDR2: SEHNR, FQNEAQ (reference sequence). The CDR3 contains 16 residues. V dropped 1 base and J dropped 0 bases, with 12 bases sitting between them. CDR3 bases: TGTGCCAGCAGCTTAGGATCCTCAGGCATGAACACTGAAGCTTTCTTT. It is translated as CASSLGSSGMNTEAFF.

This clone showed up just a few times. The chain links TRBV10-2 to TRBJ2-1; 7 positions agree with TRBD2. After removal of 7 bases from V and 6 bases from J, the junction contained 9 bases not matched to a gene. Germline V gene data show CDR1 as WSHSY and CDR2 as SAAADI. The CDR3 is 14 amino acids. Here the CDR3 DNA reads TGCGCCAGCACCTCAGCGGGAAGGCTCAATGAGCAGTTCTTC. It codes for CASTSAGRLNEQFF.

The rearrangement links TRBV5-6 to TRBJ2-5; 8 positions match TRBD1. The CDR3 contains 14 residues. Germline CDR1 is SGHDT and CDR2 is YYEEEE. After removal of 4 bases from V and 1 base from J, the junction contained 3 bases not matched to a gene. CDR3: CASSRQGTQETQYF. DNA for the CDR3: TGTGCCAGCAGCAGACAGGGGACCCAAGAGACCCAGTACTTC.

This chain uses TRBV18 with TRBJ2-7, with D hard to call. This CDR3 region has 14 residues. Trimming removed 2 bases at V and 5 bases at J, with 13 bases between. Germline V gene lookup returns CDR1 KGHSH and CDR2 LQKENI. CDR3 sequence reads: CASSPNDGSHEQYF. The CDR3 DNA follows: TGTGCCAGCTCACCAAACGACGGGTCCCACGAGCAGTACTTC. The variable domain in full, completed from reference TRBV18 and TRBJ2-7, reads NAGVMQNPRHLVRRRGQEARLRCSPMKGHSHVYWYRQLPEEGLKFMVYLQKENIIDESGMPKERFSAEFPKEGPSILRIQQVVRGDSAAYFCASSPNDGSHEQYFGPGTRLTVT.

This clone was observed a few times. The rearrangement joins TRBV7-2 to TRBJ2-5, with TRBD1 matching over 9 bases. This CDR3 has 19 amino acids. The ends lost 5 bases at V and 5 bases at J; junction bases unmatched: 21. The germline gives CDR1 SGHTA, CDR2 FQGNSA. The CDR3 bases are TGTGCCAGCAGCCTTGAGGGCCCACAGGGGGCAAACCGTGACGAGACCCAGTACTTC. This codes for CASSLEGPQGANRDETQYF. Together with reference TRBV7-2 and TRBJ2-5, the CDR3 gives the full variable domain: GAGVSQSPSNKVTEKGKDVELRCDPISGHTALYWYRQSLGQGLEFLIYFQGNSAPDKSGLPSDRFSAERTGGSVSTLTIQRTQQEDSAVYLCASSLEGPQGANRDETQYFGPGTRLLVL.